This paragraph reports one T cell receptor beta chain. What it binds is unknown. These data come from a study of T cell responses to AZD1222 COVID-19 vaccine. Sequencing used immunoSEQ multiplex PCR; TCRdb keeps in-frame clones, though not all of them. The sample has 150,000 or so clones; just under 95% are singletons. Study-wide results and limits: Of spike-specific TCRs, nearly half reportedly target regions left unmutated in variants.

J gave up 2 bases and V 3 bases, and 0 bases lay outside the gene matches. CDR1 and CDR2 from the germline V gene are SGHVS and FQNEAQ. The CDR3 sequence is 14 residues long. V gene TRBV7-8 combines with J gene TRBJ2-1; TRBD2 matches 8 bases. Specimen: peripheral blood, collected on day 0 of AZD1222 vaccination. The clonotype originates from an adult in good health. The CDR3 region has the DNA TGTGCCAGCAGCTTCGGGGGGGCCTACAATGAGCAGTTCTTC. This sequence encodes CASSFGGAYNEQFF.